This entry lists 18 T cell receptor beta chains sequenced from one sample in a study of cytomegalovirus exposure and HLA in healthy donors. PCR primers comprised 60 Vbeta and 13 Jbeta primers. Assay used: immunoSEQ multiplex PCR; TCRdb lists only in-frame clones, some missing. There are under 100,000 clones in the sample; roughly 80% occur only once, and roughly 13% lies in the top ten. Specimen: PBMCs. Source of these receptors: a human donor in good health.

This clone was seen more than once but under ten times. The V and J genes are TRBV7-9 and TRBJ1-1; D not certain. This CDR3 contains 13 residues. Trimming removed 10 bases from V and 2 bases from J, with 14 bases in between. Per the germline V gene, CDR1 is SEHNR and CDR2 is FQNEAQ (reference sequence). The CDR3 DNA is TGTGCCATCCCCCGGGAACCCAACACTGAAGCTTTCTTT. It translates to CAIPREPNTEAFF.

The V and J genes are TRBV25-1 and TRBJ2-7, with a weak D call TRBD2 (6 bases). Germline V lookup: CDR1 MGHDK, CDR2 SYGVNS. The length of the CDR3 is 14 residues. Trimming removed 10 bases at V and 3 bases at J, with 19 bases between. The CDR3 DNA sequence: TGTGCCACCACCACGCGGGGAGAGAACTACGAGCAGTACTTC. Translated, it gives CATTTRGENYEQYF.

The CDR3, as DNA: TGTGCCAGCAGCTTTTTCGCTAGCGGGGGATTTCTTAATGAGCAGTTCTTC. It yields the protein CASSFFASGGFLNEQFF. J is TRBJ2-1 and V is TRBV5-6; 10 bases are shared with TRBD2. The CDR3 totals 17 residues. The ends lost 2 bases at V and 7 bases at J; junction bases unmatched: 12. The germline CDR1 and CDR2 sequences are SGHDT and YYEEEE.

The chain employs TRBV4-1 and TRBJ2-5, with TRBD1 identical over 11 bases. The tail of the sequence fits TRBJ2-7 better, so the J call may be wrong. The CDR3 length is 17 residues. Germline lookup yields CDR1 MGHRA and CDR2 YSYEKL. The CDR3 DNA reads as TGCGCCAGCAGCCAGGACGAGGGGGACAGGGGGTATGACGAGCAGTACTTC. It specifies CASSQDEGDRGYDEQYF.

The V call is TRBV6-5, the J call TRBJ2-7; perhaps TRBD2 as D (5 bases). CDR1 MNHEY and CDR2 SVGAGI come from the germline V gene. The CDR3 length is 15 residues. V lost 2 bases, J lost 0 bases, and 11 bases lay in between. The CDR3 bases are TGTGCCAGCAGTTACGCCGGAGGAGGCTCCTACGAGCAGTACTTC. Its protein product is CASSYAGGGSYEQYF.

For this clone: Germline is not matched at one junction end, which may reflect a read error. The chain has TRBV7-2 and TRBJ2-2; 9 bases align to TRBD1. Germline CDR1 reads SGHTA; CDR2 reads FQGNSA. This CDR3 is built from 16 residues. This chain's CDR3 is CASSQNRGRYTGELLF. Here the CDR3 DNA reads TGTGCCAGCAGTCAGAACAGGGGGCGGTATACCGGGGAGCTGCTTTTT.

The V gene is TRBV6-1, the J gene TRBJ2-3, with a tentative D call TRBD2 (6 bases). CDR3 length: 14 amino acids. The V end was cut by 11 bases, the J end by 3 bases, with 18 bases between. The germline gives CDR1 MNHNS, CDR2 SASEGT. DNA of the CDR3: TGTGCCGGGTCGTGGGGGAGGAGAACAGATACGCAGTATTTT. Its protein product is CAGSWGRRTDTQYF.

The chain has TRBV7-9 and TRBJ2-5; the match to TRBD2 covers 9 bases. This CDR3 has 14 amino acids. CDR1 and CDR2 from the germline V gene are SEHNR and FQNEAQ (reference sequence). CDR3 in DNA: TGTGCGCTTAAGCGCGGGGGGGCCGATGAGACCCAGTACTTC. It specifies CALKRGGADETQYF.

This chain joins TRBV7-9 and TRBJ2-7; D uncertain. Germline V gene lookup returns CDR1 SEHNR and CDR2 FQNEAQ (reference sequence). CDR3 length equals 13 residues. V lost 8 bases, J lost 7 bases, and 18 bases lay in between. DNA for the CDR3: TGTGCCAGCTGCTCGGGTACCCGTCTTGAGCAGTACTTC. Its protein is CASCSGTRLEQYF.

The chain recombines TRBV13 with TRBJ2-7; 8 bases fit TRBD2. The V and J ends lost 5 bases and 6 bases, in that order; junction bases with no gene match: 9. From germline, CDR1 is PRHDT and CDR2 FYEKMQ (reference sequence). This CDR3 contains 14 residues. CDR3 protein: CASSPTGGASEQYF. Here the CDR3 DNA reads TGTGCCAGCAGCCCTACCGGGGGGGCGAGCGAGCAGTACTTC.

The chain joins TRBV7-2 to TRBJ2-1; 7 positions agree with TRBD2. The CDR3 extends over 14 amino acids. J lost 9 bases, V lost 5 bases, and 10 bases had no gene match. Germline V lookup: CDR1 SGHTA, CDR2 FQGNSA. The CDR3 region is CASSLRDYRGEQFF. CDR3 nucleotide sequence: TGTGCCAGCAGCCTCCGGGACTACCGGGGTGAGCAGTTCTTC.

This clone came up a few times. A junction boundary mismatches the germline segment, possibly from a read error. The genes are TRBV7-2 and TRBJ1-2, with TRBD1 matching over 7 bases. Per germline, CDR1 SGHTA and CDR2 FQGNSA. This CDR3 contains 14 residues. The CDR3 DNA reads as TGTGCCAGCAGCTCAGGAACAGGGGCCCGTGGCTACCCCTTC. Its translation: CASSSGTGARGYPF.

This clone has just one count. The gene calls are TRBV2 and TRBJ1-4, with 7 bases matching TRBD1. V lost 2 bases and J lost 5; bases outside the gene matches: 11. The CDR3 extends over 17 amino acids. The germline V gene encodes CDR1 SNHLY and CDR2 FYNNEI. CDR3 region: CASSESPTGTENEKLFF. CDR3 DNA sequence: TGTGCCAGCAGTGAATCCCCCACCGGGACAGAGAATGAAAAACTGTTTTTT.

This clone came up a few times. V and J are TRBV4-3 and TRBJ2-3, with TRBD1 as a possible D gene (5 bases). Trimming left V 1 base short and J 2 bases short, with 22 bases between. The CDR3 is made up of 19 amino acids. The V gene's germline CDR1 is LGHNA and CDR2 YSLEER. CDR3 residues: CASSQGIKWRQNSTDTQYF. The CDR3 coding sequence is TGCGCCAGCAGCCAAGGGATCAAGTGGAGACAGAACTCCACAGATACGCAGTATTTT.

The chain carries TRBV6-4 and TRBJ1-5, with 7 bases that match TRBD1. The CDR3 extends over 17 amino acids. V lost 2 bases, J lost 4 bases, and 11 bases stayed unmatched. The germline CDR1 and CDR2 sequences are MRHNA and SNTAGT. In DNA, the CDR3 is TGTGCCAGCAGTGACCCACAGGGGTACGTAGAGAATCAGCCCCAGCATTTT. The encoded protein is CASSDPQGYVENQPQHF.

CDR3 protein: CASSLAGGGSRGYTF. CDR3 nucleotides: TGTGCCAGCAGCTTGGCCGGGGGGGGCTCAAGGGGCTACACCTTC. The chain carries TRBV5-6 and TRBJ1-2, with D tentatively TRBD1 (6 bases). The CDR3 loop spans 15 amino acids. Trimming removed 0 bases from V and 8 bases from J, with 17 bases in between. CDR1 is SGHDT and CDR2 is YYEEEE in the germline V gene.

This chain joins TRBV6-5 and TRBJ2-1, with D possibly being TRBD1 (6 bases). The CDR3 is made up of 15 amino acids. V was trimmed by 6 bases and J by 0 bases, leaving 12 bases between them. CDR1 and CDR2 from the germline V gene are MNHEY and SVGAGI. CDR3 region: CASRSGVGSYNEQFF. The CDR3 nucleotides read TGTGCCAGCAGATCAGGGGTGGGCTCCTACAATGAGCAGTTCTTC.

J is TRBJ2-3 and V is TRBV5-1; TRBD2 matches at 8 bases. The CDR3 length is 16 residues. Germline CDR1 SGHRS, CDR2 YFSETQ. Trimming took 2 bases from V and 0 from J; bases not matched to a gene: 5. The CDR3 reads CASSFSSGSSTDTQYF. CDR3 sequence (DNA): TGCGCCAGCAGCTTCTCTAGCGGGTCGAGCACAGATACGCAGTATTTT.